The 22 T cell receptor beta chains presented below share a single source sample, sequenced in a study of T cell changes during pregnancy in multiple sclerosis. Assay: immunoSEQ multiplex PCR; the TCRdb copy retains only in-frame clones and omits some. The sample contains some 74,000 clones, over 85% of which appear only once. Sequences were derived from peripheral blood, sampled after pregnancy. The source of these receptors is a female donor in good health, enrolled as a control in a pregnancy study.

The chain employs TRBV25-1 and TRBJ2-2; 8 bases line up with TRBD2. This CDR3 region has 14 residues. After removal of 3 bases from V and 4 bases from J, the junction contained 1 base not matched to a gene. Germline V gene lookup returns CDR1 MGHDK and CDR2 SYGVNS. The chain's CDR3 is CASSDLAGTGELFF. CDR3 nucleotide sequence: TGTGCCAGCAGTGATCTAGCGGGCACCGGGGAGCTGTTTTTT.

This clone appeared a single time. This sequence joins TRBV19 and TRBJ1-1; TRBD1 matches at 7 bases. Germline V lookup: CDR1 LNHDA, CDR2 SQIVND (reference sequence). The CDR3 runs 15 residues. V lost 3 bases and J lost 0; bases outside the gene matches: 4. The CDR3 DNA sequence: TGTGCCAGTAGTATCAGGGGGAGGTTGAACACTGAAGCTTTCTTT. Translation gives CASSIRGRLNTEAFF.

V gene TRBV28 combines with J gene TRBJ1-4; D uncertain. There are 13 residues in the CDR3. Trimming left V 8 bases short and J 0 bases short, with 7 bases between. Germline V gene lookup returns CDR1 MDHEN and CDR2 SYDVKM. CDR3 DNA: TGTGCCAGCCGTCTCTCAACTAATGAAAAACTGTTTTTT. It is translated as CASRLSTNEKLFF. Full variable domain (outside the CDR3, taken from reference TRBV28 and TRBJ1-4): DVKVTQSSRYLVKRTGEKVFLECVQDMDHENMFWYRQDPGLGLRLIYFSYDVKMKEKGDIPEGYSVSREKKERFSLILESASTNQTSMYLCASRLSTNEKLFFGSGTQLSVL.

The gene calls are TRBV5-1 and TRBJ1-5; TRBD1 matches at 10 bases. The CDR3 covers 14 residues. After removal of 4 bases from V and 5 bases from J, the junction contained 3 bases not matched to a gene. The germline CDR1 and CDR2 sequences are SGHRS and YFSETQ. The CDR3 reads CASSAGTGDQPQHF. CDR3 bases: TGCGCCAGCAGCGCAGGGACAGGGGATCAGCCCCAGCATTTT.

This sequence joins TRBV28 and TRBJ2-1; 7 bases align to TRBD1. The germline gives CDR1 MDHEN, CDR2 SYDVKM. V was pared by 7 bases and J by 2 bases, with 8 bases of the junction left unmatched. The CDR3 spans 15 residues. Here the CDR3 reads CASTSGTATYNEQFF. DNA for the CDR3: TGTGCCAGCACCTCCGGGACAGCTACCTACAATGAGCAGTTCTTC.

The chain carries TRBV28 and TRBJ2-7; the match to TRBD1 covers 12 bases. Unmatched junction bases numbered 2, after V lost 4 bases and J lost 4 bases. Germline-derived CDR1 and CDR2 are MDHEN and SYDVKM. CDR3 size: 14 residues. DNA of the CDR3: TGTGCCAGCAGTTGGGGACAGGGGGCTTACGAGCAGTACTTC. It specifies CASSWGQGAYEQYF.

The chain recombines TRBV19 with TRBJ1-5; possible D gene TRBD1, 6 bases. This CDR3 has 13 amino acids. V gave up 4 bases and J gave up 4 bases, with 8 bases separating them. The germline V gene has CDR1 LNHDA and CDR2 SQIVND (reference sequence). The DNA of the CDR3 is TGTGCCAGTAGTAATGACAGGAATCAGCCCCAGCATTTT. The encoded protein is CASSNDRNQPQHF. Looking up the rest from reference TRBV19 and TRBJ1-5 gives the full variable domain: DGGITQSPKYLFRKEGQNVTLSCEQNLNHDAMYWYRQDPGQGLRLIYYSQIVNDFQKGDIAEGYSVSREKKESFPLTVTSAQKNPTAFYLCASSNDRNQPQHFGDGTRLSIL.

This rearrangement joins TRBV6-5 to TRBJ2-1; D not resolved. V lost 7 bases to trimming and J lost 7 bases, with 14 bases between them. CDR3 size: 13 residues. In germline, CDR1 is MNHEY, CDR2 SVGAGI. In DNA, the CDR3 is TGTGCCAGCACCAGTAATCCCGCAAATGAGCAGTTCTTC. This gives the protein CASTSNPANEQFF.

The CDR3 reads CASRPGQGGWTEAFF. The CDR3 bases are TGTGCCAGCAGACCGGGACAGGGAGGTTGGACTGAAGCTTTCTTT. The chain links TRBV7-2 to TRBJ1-1; 9 bases are shared with TRBD1. CDR3 length equals 15 residues. V lost 6 bases and J lost 5; bases outside the gene matches: 10. Germline V gene data show CDR1 as SGHTA and CDR2 as FQGNSA.

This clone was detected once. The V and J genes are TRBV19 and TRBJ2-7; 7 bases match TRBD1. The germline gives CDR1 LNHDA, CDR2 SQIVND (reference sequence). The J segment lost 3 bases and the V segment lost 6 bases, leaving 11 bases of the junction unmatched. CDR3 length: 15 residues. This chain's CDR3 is CASSGTGDSSYEQYF. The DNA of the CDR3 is TGTGCCAGTAGCGGTACCGGGGACAGCAGCTACGAGCAGTACTTC.

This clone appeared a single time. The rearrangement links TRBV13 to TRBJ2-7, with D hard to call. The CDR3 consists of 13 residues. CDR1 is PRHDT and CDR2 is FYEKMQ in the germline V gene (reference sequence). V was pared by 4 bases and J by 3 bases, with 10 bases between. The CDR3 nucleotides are TGTGCCAGCAGCTCCCGGTCCCTCTACGAGCAGTACTTC. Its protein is CASSSRSLYEQYF.

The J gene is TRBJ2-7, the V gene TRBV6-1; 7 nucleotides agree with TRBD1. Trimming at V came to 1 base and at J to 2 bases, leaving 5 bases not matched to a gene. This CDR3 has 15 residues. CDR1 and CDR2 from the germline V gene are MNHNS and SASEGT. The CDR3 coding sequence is TGTGCCAGCAGTGAAGTCACAGGGGTTACCTACGAGCAGTACTTC. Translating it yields CASSEVTGVTYEQYF.

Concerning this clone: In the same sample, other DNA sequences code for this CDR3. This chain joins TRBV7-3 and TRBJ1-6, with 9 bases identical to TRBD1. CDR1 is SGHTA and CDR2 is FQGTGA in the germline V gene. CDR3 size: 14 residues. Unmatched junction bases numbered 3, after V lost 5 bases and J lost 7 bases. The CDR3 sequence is CASSRGQGNSPLHF. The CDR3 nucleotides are TGTGCCAGCAGCCGGGGACAGGGAAATTCACCCCTCCACTTT.

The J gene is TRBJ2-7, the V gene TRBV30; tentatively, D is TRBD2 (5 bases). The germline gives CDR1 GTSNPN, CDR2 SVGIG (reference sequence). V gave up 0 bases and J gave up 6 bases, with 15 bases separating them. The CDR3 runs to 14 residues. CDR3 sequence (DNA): TGTGCCTGGAGTGTACGGGCAGGCCGGGGCGAGCAGTACTTC. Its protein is CAWSVRAGRGEQYF.

The CDR3 coding sequence is TGCGCCAGCAGCTCTAACCGACAGGGGGGAAAGGGTGAAAAACTGTTTTTT. Protein sequence: CASSSNRQGGKGEKLFF. The chain employs TRBV5-1 and TRBJ1-4, with 9 bases matching TRBD1. The CDR3 consists of 17 residues. J was trimmed by 7 bases and V by 3 bases; bases with no gene match: 13. Germline V gene sequence: CDR1 SGHRS, CDR2 YFSETQ.

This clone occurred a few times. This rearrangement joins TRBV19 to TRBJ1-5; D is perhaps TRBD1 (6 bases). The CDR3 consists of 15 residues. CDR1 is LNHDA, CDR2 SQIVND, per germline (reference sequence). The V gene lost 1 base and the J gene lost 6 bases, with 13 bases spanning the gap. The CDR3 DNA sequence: TGTGCCAGTAGTATAGGGGGCAGGGGAAGTCAGCCCCAGCATTTT. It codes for CASSIGGRGSQPQHF.

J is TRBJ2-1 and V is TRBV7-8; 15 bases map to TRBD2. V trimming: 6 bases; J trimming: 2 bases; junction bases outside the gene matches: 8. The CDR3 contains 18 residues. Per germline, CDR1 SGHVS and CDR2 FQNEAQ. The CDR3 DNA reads TGTGCCAGCAGTCAGGGACTAGCGGGAGGAGAAGCCTACAATGAGCAGTTCTTC. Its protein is CASSQGLAGGEAYNEQFF.

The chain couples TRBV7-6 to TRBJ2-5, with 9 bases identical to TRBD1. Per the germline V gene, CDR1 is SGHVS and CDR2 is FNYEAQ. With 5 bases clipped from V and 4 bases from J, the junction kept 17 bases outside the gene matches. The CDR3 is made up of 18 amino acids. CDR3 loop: CASSQSRGQGKKGETQYF. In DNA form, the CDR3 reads TGTGCCAGCAGCCAAAGCAGGGGACAGGGAAAAAAAGGAGAGACCCAGTACTTC.

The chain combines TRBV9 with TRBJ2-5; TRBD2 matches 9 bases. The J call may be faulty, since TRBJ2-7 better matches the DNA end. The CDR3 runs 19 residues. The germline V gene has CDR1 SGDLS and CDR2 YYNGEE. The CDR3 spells CASSVGGGELAGRAVEQYF. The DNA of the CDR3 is TGTGCCAGCAGCGTAGGAGGGGGTGAGCTAGCGGGGAGGGCCGTCGAGCAGTACTTC.

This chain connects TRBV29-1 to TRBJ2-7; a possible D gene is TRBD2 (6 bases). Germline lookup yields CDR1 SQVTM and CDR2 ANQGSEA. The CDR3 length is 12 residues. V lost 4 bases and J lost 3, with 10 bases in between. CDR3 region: CSVGGMIYEQYF. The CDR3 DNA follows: TGCAGCGTTGGCGGGATGATCTACGAGCAGTACTTC.

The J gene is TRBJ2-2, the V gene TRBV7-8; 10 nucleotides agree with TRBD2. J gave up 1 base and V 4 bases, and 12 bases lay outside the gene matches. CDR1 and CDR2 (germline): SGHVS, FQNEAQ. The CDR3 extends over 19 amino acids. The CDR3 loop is CASSSLAGGPSMNTGELFF. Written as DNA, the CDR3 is TGTGCCAGCAGCTCATTAGCGGGAGGCCCTAGTATGAACACCGGGGAGCTGTTTTTT.

CDR3 sequence reads: CASTSWTGVIGNEQFF. In nucleotides, the CDR3 is TGTGCCAGCACCTCGTGGACAGGGGTTATAGGCAATGAGCAGTTCTTC. V is TRBV9 and J is TRBJ2-1, with 9 nucleotides matching TRBD1. With 6 bases clipped from V and 6 bases from J, the junction kept 13 bases outside the gene matches. This CDR3 comprises 16 residues. In germline, CDR1 is SGDLS, CDR2 YYNGEE.